This T cell receptor beta chain derives from a study of blood T cell repertoires in COVID-19. Study-wide background: There were acute and convalescent COVID-19 samples, and they came from the United States, Italy and Spain. Sources were T cells, B-cell-depleted T cells, or PBMCs; the material itself was cDNA or gDNA.

The V gene's germline CDR1 is SGHNT and CDR2 YYREEE (reference sequence). The V gene lost 0 bases and the J gene lost 3 bases, with 12 bases spanning the gap. The CDR3 extends over 15 amino acids. Profiled with immunoSEQ multiplex PCR; TCRdb holds only in-frame clones, not every one. The sample comprises hundreds of thousands of clones, more than 85% of which are singletons, and about 3% rests with the top ten. Membership in each cohort depended on participant-reported clinical history. The sequence derives from a young woman who had recovered from COVID-19. This chain joins TRBV5-4 and TRBJ1-1, with D hard to call. Material for sequencing was PBMCs or T cells enriched from blood (not recorded which). The CDR3 DNA follows: TGTGCCAGCAGCTTGGCCTCTACCCTCCACACTGAAGCTTTCTTT. Its translation: CASSLASTLHTEAFF. The full variable domain, its missing parts supplied by reference TRBV5-4 and TRBJ1-1, is ETGVTQSPTHLIKTRGQQVTLRCSSQSGHNTVSWYQQALGQGPQFIFQYYREEENGRGNFPPRFSGLQFPNYSSELNVNALELDDSALYLCASSLASTLHTEAFFGQGTRLTVV.